This TCR beta chain was recorded in a study of cytomegalovirus exposure and HLA in healthy donors. General study points: Investigators reported more than 150 TCR beta chains as tied to cytomegalovirus. There were a few CMV-associated chains whose specificity for CMV antigens was confirmed in vitro. For most TCR sequences rarity was the rule, although some public TCRs occurred in many donors. According to a subsequent analysis, TCR clusters from the first cohort were inclined to appear together in the 130 or so validation repertoires.

Sequenced by immunoSEQ multiplex PCR; TCRdb stores in-frame clones only, minus some. The sample lists fewer than 400,000 clones, roughly 90% occurring once. Germline V gene data show CDR1 as SGHRS and CDR2 as YFSETQ. This CDR3 contains 15 residues. Trimming took off 0 bases at V and 3 bases at J, with 10 bases between the two ends. Remarks on this clone: Its antigen is still unknown.

The chain combines TRBV5-1 with TRBJ1-5, with D maybe TRBD1 (5 bases). Sequencing was performed on PBMCs. The receptor was derived from a young woman in good health and CMV-seronegative. CDR3 nucleotide sequence: TGCGCCAGCAGCTTGGATACAGGCCACAATCAGCCCCAGCATTTT. Protein: CASSLDTGHNQPQHF.